This TCR beta chain was recovered during a study of blood T cell repertoires in COVID-19. The overall study: Acute and convalescent COVID-19 samples came from the United States, Italy and Spain. T cells, B-cell-depleted T cells, or PBMCs provided the cDNA or gDNA that served as material.

Authors' data handling: Researchers report that nucleated cell counts were estimated from reference gene primer amplification. The method was immunoSEQ multiplex PCR; TCRdb's version includes in-frame clones alone and lacks a portion of them. V and J calls and clone size are copied from that table; D and trimming were computed from the DNA. In the table there are tens of thousands of clones, 75% to 85% of which are singletons. With 8 bases removed from V and 2 bases from J, the gap between germline ends came to 13 bases. There are 13 residues in the CDR3. Per the germline V gene, CDR1 is MDHEN and CDR2 is SYDVKM.

Sequencing was performed on peripheral blood. This rearrangement joins TRBV28 to TRBJ2-7, with D perhaps TRBD2 (6 bases). The source is a woman aged 80 or over with active or convalescent COVID-19. DNA for the CDR3: TGTGCCAGCGGGGGAGGACACACCTACGAGCAGTACTTC. This codes for CASGGGHTYEQYF.